The 9 T cell receptor beta chains below come from one sample, sequenced in a study of T cell responses to AZD1222 COVID-19 vaccine. The method was immunoSEQ multiplex PCR; TCRdb's version includes in-frame clones alone and lacks a portion of them. The sample records under 35,000 clones, 80% to 90% being singletons. The sample in question was peripheral blood, obtained on day 0 of AZD1222 vaccination. The receptors here all came from an adult in good health.

This chain connects TRBV6-5 to TRBJ2-7; 7 positions match TRBD2. CDR3 length: 15 amino acids. Germline V gene lookup returns CDR1 MNHEY and CDR2 SVGAGI. Trimming removed 8 bases from V and 0 bases from J; junction bases left unmatched: 10. The DNA of the CDR3 is TGTGCCAGCCAGCGGGGATTCCTGAGCTCCTACGAGCAGTACTTC. Translating it yields CASQRGFLSSYEQYF.

The CDR3 DNA sequence: TGCGCCAGCAGCCAAGGGAGACAGGGGGACGGGGAGCTGTTTTTT. The encoded protein is CASSQGRQGDGELFF. This rearrangement joins TRBV4-3 to TRBJ2-2; 9 nucleotides agree with TRBD1. V gave up 1 base and J gave up 7 bases; unmatched junction bases: 4. Per germline, CDR1 LGHNA and CDR2 YSLEER. CDR3 length equals 15 residues.

This clone is medium-sized within its sample. The chain carries TRBV9 and TRBJ2-7; 9 bases align to TRBD1. This CDR3 contains 15 residues. Looked up from germline, CDR1 is SGDLS and CDR2 is YYNGEE. V was pared by 2 bases and J by 6 bases, with 9 bases of the junction left unmatched. The CDR3 DNA reads as TGTGCCAGCAGCGTCTCCGGGACAGGGTTGCCCGAGCAGTACTTC. Translated: CASSVSGTGLPEQYF.

The chain uses TRBV18 and TRBJ1-3; no clear D. V lost 1 base, J lost 4 bases, and 11 bases lay in between. The CDR3 sequence is 15 residues long. Looked up from germline, CDR1 is KGHSH and CDR2 is LQKENI. The CDR3: CASSPLPGGGNTIYF. The DNA for the CDR3 is TGTGCCAGCTCACCACTTCCGGGAGGAGGAAACACCATATATTTT.

CDR3 loop: CASSLARSSGEYNEQFF. The DNA for the CDR3 is TGTGCCAGCAGCTTGGCCCGAAGTAGCGGGGAATACAATGAGCAGTTCTTC. The gene calls are TRBV5-6 and TRBJ2-1; 8 bases agree with TRBD2. The CDR3 is 17 residues long. V dropped 0 bases and J dropped 4; count of bases not matched to a gene: 9. The germline V gene encodes CDR1 SGHDT and CDR2 YYEEEE.

The rearrangement uses TRBV5-6 and TRBJ1-3; TRBD1 aligns across 7 bases. The CDR3 has 17 residues. Germline V gives CDR1 SGHDT, CDR2 YYEEEE. With V trimmed by 4 bases and J by 3 bases, 13 bases remained unmatched. In DNA, the CDR3 is TGTGCCAGCAGCCCGCCACCGGGGACAGCACGTGGAAACACCATATATTTT. This translates into CASSPPPGTARGNTIYF.

The chain uses TRBV10-3 and TRBJ2-7; TRBD2 aligns across 9 bases. The CDR3 sequence is 17 residues long. CDR1 and CDR2 from the germline V gene are ENHRY and SYGVKD. V shed 3 bases and J 1 base; nucleotides not matched to a gene: 10. This chain's CDR3 is CAISDLVTSGGSYEQYF. The CDR3 DNA sequence: TGTGCCATCAGTGACCTGGTTACGAGCGGGGGGTCCTACGAGCAGTACTTC.

The V gene is TRBV24-1, the J gene TRBJ1-6, with D possibly TRBD1 on 5 matching bases. The CDR3 totals 15 residues. Germline-derived CDR1 and CDR2 are KGHDR and SFDVKD. V was clipped by 5 bases and J by 0 bases, with 7 bases between them. The CDR3 region has the DNA TGTGCCACCAGTGCGGGGGGCTCCTATAATTCACCCCTCCACTTT. Translated, it gives CATSAGGSYNSPLHF.

V and J are TRBV29-1 and TRBJ1-5; a weak D match, TRBD1 (6 bases). V lost 7 bases and J 9 bases, leaving 25 bases between the germline ends. This CDR3 comprises 15 residues. Germline CDR1 and CDR2: SQVTM and ANQGSEA. CDR3 nucleotide sequence: TGCAGCGGGGGGCTTAAGGTCATCCCGGCTCGGCCCCAGCATTTT. As protein: CSGGLKVIPARPQHF.